Here is one TCR beta chain with its context. Its antigen is not known. Repertoires were generated with immunoSEQ multiplex PCR, while TCRdb's copy carries only in-frame clones and drops some. The sample lists roughly 39,000 clones; 78% were seen once. The data derive from a study of a mutant IDH1 vaccine in newly diagnosed glioma. Study information: Treated patients had a mean age of 40.4 years and an approximately 62% male, around 38% female split. Most patients had radiochemotherapy with temozolomide before enrollment; others had one alone.

This sample's time point: week 5, during vaccination. It was 300 ug of mutant IDH1 20-mer peptide that made up each vaccine dose, given with topical imiquimod. Here the sequenced sample was PBMCs, taken from a glioma patient whose treatment included an IDH1 peptide vaccine. The sequence was collected from a man aged 35 to 55 with glioma.

CDR3 in amino acids: CAWRSESNYGYTF. The CDR3 region has the DNA TGTGCCTGGAGGTCCGAATCTAACTATGGCTACACCTTC. The chain employs TRBV30 and TRBJ1-2; D is unclear. The CDR3 has 13 amino acids. Trimming removed 3 bases from V and 0 bases from J, with 8 bases in between. Looked up from germline, CDR1 is GTSNPN and CDR2 is SVGIG (reference sequence).